One sample yielded the 8 T cell receptor beta chains listed below, sequenced in a study of blood T cell repertoires in COVID-19. This table comes from immunoSEQ multiplex PCR, and its TCRdb copy is limited to in-frame clones, with some not included. The sample holds about 99,000 clones, 70% to 90% seen once. Sequencing was carried out using peripheral blood. The source of these receptors is a woman between 55 and 75 years old with acute or convalescent COVID-19.

Note on this clone: One junction end does not reproduce the germline sequence, and a read error may be involved. In DNA form, the CDR3 reads TGTGCTAGCAGCTTAGCAGCGGGCGGCCCCGGGGAGCTGTTTTTT. Translation: CASSLAAGGPGELFF. This rearrangement joins TRBV7-7 to TRBJ2-2; TRBD2 is a possible D gene (6 bases). There are 15 residues in the CDR3. Germline CDR1 is SSHAT and CDR2 is FNYEAQ (reference sequence).

V is TRBV18 and J is TRBJ2-1; TRBD1 matches at 7 bases. Unmatched junction bases numbered 10, after V lost 2 bases and J lost 9 bases. The germline gives CDR1 KGHSH, CDR2 LQKENI. CDR3 size: 15 residues. In nucleotides, the CDR3 is TGTGCCAGCTCACCAGACAGGGACGTTGGGTCTGAGCAGTTCTTC. Amino acid sequence: CASSPDRDVGSEQFF.

This chain uses TRBV24-1 with TRBJ1-4; 9 nucleotides align to TRBD1. Germline V CDR1 and CDR2: KGHDR, SFDVKD. The CDR3 has 15 amino acids. Trimming at V came to 5 bases and at J to 5 bases, leaving 5 bases not matched to a gene. The CDR3 DNA reads as TGTGCCACCAGTGGGGGACAGGGTAGAAATGAAAAACTGTTTTTT. It translates to CATSGGQGRNEKLFF.

The CDR3 here is CASSFGGRALNEQFF. The CDR3 DNA sequence: TGCGCCAGCAGCTTCGGCGGGAGGGCCTTAAATGAGCAGTTCTTC. This sequence joins TRBV5-1 and TRBJ2-1, with TRBD2 matching over 9 bases. Per germline, CDR1 SGHRS and CDR2 YFSETQ. This CDR3 contains 15 residues. With 2 bases clipped from V and 7 bases from J, the junction kept 7 bases outside the gene matches.

This clone was seen only once. This sequence joins TRBV6-5 and TRBJ2-2; D is unclear. The CDR3 runs to 15 residues. The V gene lost 3 bases and the J gene lost 5 bases, with 13 bases spanning the gap. Germline V CDR1 and CDR2: MNHEY, SVGAGI. The CDR3 region is CASSYGQARTGELFF. CDR3 in DNA: TGTGCCAGCAGTTATGGCCAAGCGCGTACCGGGGAGCTGTTTTTT.

This chain joins TRBV6-6 and TRBJ1-2; 9 bases are a match to TRBD1. This CDR3 is built from 14 residues. Trimming at V came to 5 bases and at J to 6 bases, leaving 7 bases not matched to a gene. Germline CDR1 MNHNY, CDR2 SVGAGI (reference sequence). The CDR3 bases are TGTGCCAGCAGTGGATCCGGGACAGGGCATGGCTACACCTTC. This sequence encodes CASSGSGTGHGYTF.

This clone was seen only once. The chain uses TRBV5-1 and TRBJ1-1, with D possibly TRBD1 on 5 matching bases. Germline CDR1 reads SGHRS; CDR2 reads YFSETQ. V was clipped by 1 base and J by 3 bases, with 10 bases between them. This CDR3 contains 14 residues. CDR3 DNA: TGCGCCAGCAGCTTGACAGGTTGGGACACTGAAGCTTTCTTT. It codes for CASSLTGWDTEAFF.

This rearrangement joins TRBV11-2 to TRBJ1-1, with 8 bases fitting TRBD1. The junction had 11 bases not matched to a gene; V was cut back by 4 bases and J by 7 bases. This CDR3 contains 15 residues. Germline loops: CDR1 SGHAT, CDR2 FQNNGV. The CDR3, as DNA: TGTGCCAGCAGCTCTCTTCAGGGGGCCCGTGGTGAAGCTTTCTTT. Translated, it gives CASSSLQGARGEAFF.